The clone carrying this T cell receptor (beta chain) was counted a few times. Its antigen is not known. This sample stems from a study of beta chain features in type 1 diabetes. Study-level results: Patients with Type 1 diabetes showed moderately but significantly shorter TCRB CDR3s in all four CD4+ subsets.

The V and J ends lost 8 bases and 2 bases respectively, with 10 bases between them. The CDR3 extends over 13 amino acids. Germline-derived CDR1 and CDR2 are MGHDK and SYGVNS. The isolated RNA, all of it, was reverse transcribed, so expressed TCRB transcripts were what got sequenced. The protocol was immunoSEQ multiplex PCR, while the TCRdb copy is restricted to in-frame clones and leaves out a portion. The sample gives nearly 700,000 clones, 13% of which show up once; 0.02% to 0.025% is in the top ten. The chain employs TRBV25-1 and TRBJ1-3, with a possible D match to TRBD1 (5 bases). The TCR originated in a man between 18 and 35 years old with type 1 diabetes. Sequences were obtained from naive CD4+ T cells from blood. CDR3 DNA: TGTGCCAGCGGCAGGGAAGCTGGAAACACCATATATTTT. This codes for CASGREAGNTIYF.